This T cell receptor (beta chain) was documented in a study of T cell responses to AZD1222 COVID-19 vaccine. Study-wide background: Combined were second doses at about 4 or about 12 weeks.

Sequencing was performed with immunoSEQ multiplex PCR; in TCRdb, only in-frame clones are kept and a portion is missing. The sample includes 74,000 or so clones, approximately 85% of them seen just once. This CDR3 is built from 12 residues. Trimming took 4 bases from V and 4 from J, leaving 7 bases between them. The germline V gene has CDR1 SGHTA and CDR2 FQGNSA. Details on this clone: The antigen remains undetermined.

General observations from the study: Baseline antibody screening turned up just a handful of seropositive AZD1222 recipients. Two AZD1222 doses significantly raised spike-specific TCR breadth and depth over controls. Among vaccine-associated CD4 TCRs, coverage spanned spike, with dominance at 160-218 and 743-854.

The sample consisted of peripheral blood, taken on day 0 of AZD1222 vaccination. The rearrangement joins TRBV7-2 to TRBJ1-2; D remains ambiguous. This clonotype was sampled from an adult in good health. CDR3 residues: CASSSRTYGYTF. CDR3 bases: TGTGCCAGCAGCTCAAGGACCTATGGCTACACCTTC.